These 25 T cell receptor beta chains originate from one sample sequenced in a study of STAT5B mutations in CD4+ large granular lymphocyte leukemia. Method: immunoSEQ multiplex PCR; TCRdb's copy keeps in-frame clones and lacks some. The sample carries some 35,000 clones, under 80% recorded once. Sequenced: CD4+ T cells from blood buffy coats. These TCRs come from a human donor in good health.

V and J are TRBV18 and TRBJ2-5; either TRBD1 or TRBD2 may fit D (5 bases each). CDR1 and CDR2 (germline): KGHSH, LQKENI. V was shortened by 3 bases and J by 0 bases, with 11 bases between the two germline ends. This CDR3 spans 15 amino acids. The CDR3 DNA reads TGTGCCAGCTCACCTTGGGGACGGTACCAAGAGACCCAGTACTTC. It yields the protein CASSPWGRYQETQYF.

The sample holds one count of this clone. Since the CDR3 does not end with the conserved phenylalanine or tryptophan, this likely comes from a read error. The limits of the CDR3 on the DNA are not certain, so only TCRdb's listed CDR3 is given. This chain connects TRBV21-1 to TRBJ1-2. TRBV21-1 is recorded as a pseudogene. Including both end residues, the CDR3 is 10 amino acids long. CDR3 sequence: CASSNKDRLS.

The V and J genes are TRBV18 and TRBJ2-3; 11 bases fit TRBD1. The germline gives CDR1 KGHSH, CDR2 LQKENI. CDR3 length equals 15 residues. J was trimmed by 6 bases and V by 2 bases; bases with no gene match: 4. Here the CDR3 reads CASSPGQGAMDTQYF. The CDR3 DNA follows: TGTGCCAGCTCACCAGGACAGGGGGCAATGGATACGCAGTATTTT.

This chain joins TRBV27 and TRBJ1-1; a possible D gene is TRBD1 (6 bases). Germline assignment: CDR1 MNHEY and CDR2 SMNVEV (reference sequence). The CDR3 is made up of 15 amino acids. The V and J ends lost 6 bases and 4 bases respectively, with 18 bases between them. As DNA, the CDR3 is TGTGCCAGCAGCTACTTGTCCTCAGGGGTCACTGAAGCTTTCTTT. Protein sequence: CASSYLSSGVTEAFF.

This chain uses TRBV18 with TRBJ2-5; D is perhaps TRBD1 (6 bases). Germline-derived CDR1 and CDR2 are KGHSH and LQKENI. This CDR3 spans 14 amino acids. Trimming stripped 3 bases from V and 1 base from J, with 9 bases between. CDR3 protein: CASSPDRIQETQYF. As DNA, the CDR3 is TGTGCCAGCTCACCCGACAGGATCCAAGAGACCCAGTACTTC.

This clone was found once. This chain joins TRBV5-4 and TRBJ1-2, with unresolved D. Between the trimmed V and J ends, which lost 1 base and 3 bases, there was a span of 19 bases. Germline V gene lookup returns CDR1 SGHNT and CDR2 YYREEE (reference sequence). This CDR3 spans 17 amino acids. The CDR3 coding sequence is TGTGCCAGCAGCTTGAATGGGCGACCAGCAAGCTACTATGGCTACACCTTC. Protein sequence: CASSLNGRPASYYGYTF.

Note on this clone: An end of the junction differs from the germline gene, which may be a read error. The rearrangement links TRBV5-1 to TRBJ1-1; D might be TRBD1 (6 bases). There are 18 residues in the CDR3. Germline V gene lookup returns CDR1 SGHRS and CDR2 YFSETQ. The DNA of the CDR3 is TGCGCCAGCAGATTGGGGTCCCCCGGGGGCCGTTCGAACACTGAAGCTTTCTTT. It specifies CASRLGSPGGRSNTEAFF.

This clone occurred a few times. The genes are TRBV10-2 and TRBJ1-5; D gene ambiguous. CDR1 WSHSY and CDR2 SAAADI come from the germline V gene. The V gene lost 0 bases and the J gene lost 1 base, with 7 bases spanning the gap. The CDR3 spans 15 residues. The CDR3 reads CASSESGGSNQPQHF. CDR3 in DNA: TGCGCCAGCAGTGAGTCAGGCGGGAGCAATCAGCCCCAGCATTTT.

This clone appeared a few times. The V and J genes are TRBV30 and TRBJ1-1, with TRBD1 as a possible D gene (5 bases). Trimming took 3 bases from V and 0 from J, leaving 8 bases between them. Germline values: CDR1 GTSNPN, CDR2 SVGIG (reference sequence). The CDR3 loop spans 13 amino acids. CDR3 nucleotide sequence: TGTGCCTGGAGATGGGGGATGAACACTGAAGCTTTCTTT. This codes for CAWRWGMNTEAFF.

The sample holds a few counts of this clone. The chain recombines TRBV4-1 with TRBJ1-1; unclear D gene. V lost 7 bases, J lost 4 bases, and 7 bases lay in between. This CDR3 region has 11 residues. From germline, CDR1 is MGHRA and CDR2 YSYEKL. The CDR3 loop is CASKEGTEAFF. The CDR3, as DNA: TGCGCCAGCAAAGAGGGCACTGAAGCTTTCTTT.

The CDR3 DNA is TGTGCCTGGAGCGCTGACTCTGGAAACACCATATATTTT. It codes for CAWSADSGNTIYF. The chain employs TRBV30 and TRBJ1-3; D is unresolved. Germline V gene sequence: CDR1 GTSNPN, CDR2 SVGIG (reference sequence). V was clipped by 3 bases and J by 0 bases, with 6 bases between them. The CDR3 runs 13 residues. Looking up the rest from reference TRBV30 and TRBJ1-3 gives the full variable domain: SQTIHQWPATLVQPVGSPLSLECTVEGTSNPNLYWYRQAAGRGLQLLFYSVGIGQISSEVPQNLSASRPQDRQFILSSKKLLLSDSGFYLCAWSADSGNTIYFGEGSWLTVV.

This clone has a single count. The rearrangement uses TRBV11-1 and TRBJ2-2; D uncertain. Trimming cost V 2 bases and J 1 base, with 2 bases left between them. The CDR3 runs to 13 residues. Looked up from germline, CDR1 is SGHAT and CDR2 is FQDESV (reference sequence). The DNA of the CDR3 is TGTGCCAGCAGCTTACTGAACACCGGGGAGCTGTTTTTT. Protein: CASSLLNTGELFF.

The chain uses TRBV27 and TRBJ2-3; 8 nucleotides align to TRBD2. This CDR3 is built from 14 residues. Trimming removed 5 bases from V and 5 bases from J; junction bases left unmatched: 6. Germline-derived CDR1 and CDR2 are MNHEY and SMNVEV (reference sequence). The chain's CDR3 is CASSTLRGGDTQYF. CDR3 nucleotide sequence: TGTGCCAGCAGTACTCTTCGGGGGGGAGATACGCAGTATTTT.

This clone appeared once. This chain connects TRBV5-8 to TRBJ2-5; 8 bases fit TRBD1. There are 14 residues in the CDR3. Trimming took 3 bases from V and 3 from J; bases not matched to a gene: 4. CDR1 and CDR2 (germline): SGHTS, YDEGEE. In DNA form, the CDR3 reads TGTGCCAGCAGCTGGACAGGGAACGAAGAGACCCAGTACTTC. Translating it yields CASSWTGNEETQYF.

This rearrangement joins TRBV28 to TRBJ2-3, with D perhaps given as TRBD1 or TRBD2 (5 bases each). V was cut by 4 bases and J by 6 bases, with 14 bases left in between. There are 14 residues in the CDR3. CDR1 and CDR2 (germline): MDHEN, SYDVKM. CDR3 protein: CASSSPGWGDTQYF. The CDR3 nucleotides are TGTGCCAGCAGTTCCCCCGGGTGGGGGGATACGCAGTATTTT.

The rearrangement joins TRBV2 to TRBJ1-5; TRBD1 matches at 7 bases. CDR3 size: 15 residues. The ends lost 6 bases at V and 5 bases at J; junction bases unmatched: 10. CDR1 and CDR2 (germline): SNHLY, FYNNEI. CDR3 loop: CASSPRTGEYQPQHF. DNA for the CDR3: TGTGCCAGCAGCCCCCGGACAGGAGAATATCAGCCCCAGCATTTT.

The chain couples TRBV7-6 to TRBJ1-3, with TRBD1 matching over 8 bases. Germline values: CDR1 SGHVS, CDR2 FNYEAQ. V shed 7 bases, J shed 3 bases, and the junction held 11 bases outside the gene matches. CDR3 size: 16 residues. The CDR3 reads CASTPRGDRGGNTIYF. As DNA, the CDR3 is TGTGCCAGCACCCCCAGGGGAGACAGGGGTGGAAACACCATATATTTT.

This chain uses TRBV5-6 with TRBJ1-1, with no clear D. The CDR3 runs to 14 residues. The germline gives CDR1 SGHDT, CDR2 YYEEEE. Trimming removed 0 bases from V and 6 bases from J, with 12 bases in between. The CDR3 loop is CASSLAVGVAEAFF. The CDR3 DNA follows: TGTGCCAGCAGCTTGGCCGTAGGAGTTGCTGAAGCTTTCTTT.

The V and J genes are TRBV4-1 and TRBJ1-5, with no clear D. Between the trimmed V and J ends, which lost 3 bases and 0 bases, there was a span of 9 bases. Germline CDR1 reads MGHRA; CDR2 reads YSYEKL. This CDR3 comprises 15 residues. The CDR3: CASSQPGSSNQPQHF. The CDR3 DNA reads TGCGCCAGCAGCCAGCCGGGCTCTAGCAATCAGCCCCAGCATTTT.

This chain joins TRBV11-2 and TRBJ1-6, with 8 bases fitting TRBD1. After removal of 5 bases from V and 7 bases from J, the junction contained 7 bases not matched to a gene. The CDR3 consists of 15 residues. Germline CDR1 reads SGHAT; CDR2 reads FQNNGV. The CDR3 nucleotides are TGTGCCAGCAGCCAGAACTCAGGGGGCAATTCACCCCTCCACTTT. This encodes CASSQNSGGNSPLHF. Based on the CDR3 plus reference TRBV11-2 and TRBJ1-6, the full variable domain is EAGVAQSPRYKIIEKRQSVAFWCNPISGHATLYWYQQILGQGPKLLIQFQNNGVVDDSQLPKDRFSAERLKGVDSTLKIQPAKLEDSAVYLCASSQNSGGNSPLHFGNGTRLTVT.

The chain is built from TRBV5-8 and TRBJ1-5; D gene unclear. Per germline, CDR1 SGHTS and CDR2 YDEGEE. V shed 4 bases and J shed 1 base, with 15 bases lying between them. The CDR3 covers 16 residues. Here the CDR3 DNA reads TGTGCCAGCAGCCCCGTGGGATCTCTAAGCAATCAGCCCCAGCATTTT. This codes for CASSPVGSLSNQPQHF.

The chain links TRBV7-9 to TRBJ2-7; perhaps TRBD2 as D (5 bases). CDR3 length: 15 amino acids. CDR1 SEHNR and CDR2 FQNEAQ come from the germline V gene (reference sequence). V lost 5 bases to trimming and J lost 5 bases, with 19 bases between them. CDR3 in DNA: TGTGCCAGCAGCATGGCGGGCCCGGCGGGCCACGAGCAGTACTTC. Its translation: CASSMAGPAGHEQYF.

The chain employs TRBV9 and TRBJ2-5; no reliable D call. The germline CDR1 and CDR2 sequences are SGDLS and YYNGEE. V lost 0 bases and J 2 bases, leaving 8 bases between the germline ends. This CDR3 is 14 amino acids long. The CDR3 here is CASSVGVHQETQYF. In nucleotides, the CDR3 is TGTGCCAGCAGCGTAGGAGTCCATCAAGAGACCCAGTACTTC.

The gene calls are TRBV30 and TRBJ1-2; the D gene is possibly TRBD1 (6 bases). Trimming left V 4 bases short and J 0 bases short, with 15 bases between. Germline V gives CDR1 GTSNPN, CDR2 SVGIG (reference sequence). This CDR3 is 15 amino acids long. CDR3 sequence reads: CAWTKTGLPNYGYTF. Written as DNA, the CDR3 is TGTGCCTGGACCAAGACAGGTCTCCCTAACTATGGCTACACCTTC.

The CDR3 loop is CASSWSPGVNNEQFF. CDR3 sequence (DNA): TGTGCCAGCAGCTGGTCCCCAGGGGTTAACAATGAGCAGTTCTTC. V is TRBV5-6 and J is TRBJ2-1; a possible D gene is TRBD1 (6 bases). CDR1 and CDR2 from the germline V gene are SGHDT and YYEEEE. V lost 3 bases and J 5 bases, leaving 15 bases between the germline ends. The length of the CDR3 is 15 residues.